The following is a T cell receptor gamma chain sequence with its context. Its antigen is unidentified. TCRdb made new clone calls on the multiplex PCR reads using CATT. The repertoire holds around 25,000 gamma-chain clones, with 2.5% to 3.5% as singletons. The data originate from a study of γδ T cells in repeated Plasmodium falciparum infection. Study context: Over roughly 600 days, donors received four mosquito-bite P. falciparum NF54 infections. Samples were taken at baseline, before some infections, and 21 days after each. Malian repertoires were sampled cross-sectionally without transmission and longitudinally through febrile malaria. Study results and limitations: Repeated controlled infections reportedly drove waves of new clonotype selection in Vdelta2-negative, mostly Vdelta1+, gammadelta repertoires.

With V trimmed by 6 bases and J by 12 bases, 10 bases remained unmatched. The CDR3 consists of 12 residues. Germline-derived CDR1 and CDR2 are GITISATS and ISYDGTV (reference sequence). Gammadelta T cells were flow-sorted from PBMC into Vgamma9/Vdelta2+ and Vdelta2-negative populations for bulk analysis. The J gene is TRGJP2, the V gene TRGV9. The J gene, missing from TCRdb, was assigned here through DNA to germline matching. The sequenced sample consisted of gamma-delta T cells from blood. This receptor was identified in a pool of human donors (malaria-infected and uninfected, not separated). The CDR3, as DNA: TGTGCCTTGTGGCCATACCCCGGGATCAAGACGTTT. Encoded protein: CALWPYPGIKTF.